This T cell receptor (beta chain) was captured in a study of cytomegalovirus exposure and HLA in healthy donors. The PCR had 60 Vbeta and 13 Jbeta primers. The data were produced by immunoSEQ multiplex PCR, yet TCRdb's version contains in-frame clones alone and is incomplete. Counted here are about 130,000 clones, roughly 82% occurring once; the ten biggest clones make up roughly 2.6%. This clone was seen once. Its specificity is not known. Germline CDR1 is LNHDA and CDR2 is SQIVND (reference sequence). This CDR3 comprises 13 residues. Deletions cut 4 bases from V and 7 bases from J, with 13 bases between. Study results and limitations: CMV antigen specificity of a few CMV-associated chains was confirmed in vitro. An observed cluster of highly shared sequence variants was recorded as a likely sequencing artifact.

The TCR comes from a man aged 50 to 59 in good health and CMV-seronegative. Sequenced sample: PBMCs. The chain joins TRBV19 to TRBJ1-1, with D hard to call. The CDR3 DNA reads as TGTGCCAGTAGTACTATAACCCCCAATGAAGCTTTCTTT. Translation gives CASSTITPNEAFF. Using reference TRBV19 and TRBJ1-1 for the parts outside the CDR3, the full variable domain is DGGITQSPKYLFRKEGQNVTLSCEQNLNHDAMYWYRQDPGQGLRLIYYSQIVNDFQKGDIAEGYSVSREKKESFPLTVTSAQKNPTAFYLCASSTITPNEAFFGQGTRLTVV.